This T cell receptor beta chain came from a study of OX40 agonist ivuxolimab in advanced cancers. Study at large: Cancers in dose escalation were hepatocellular, melanoma, renal cell and head and neck. Cohort: 82.7% men, mean age about 60, aged about 20 to 90. Partial responses were achieved by three patients, of whom one had hepatocellular carcinoma and two had cutaneous melanoma.

Profiling relied on immunoSEQ multiplex PCR, and the TCRdb table lists in-frame clones only, not all of them. The repertoire includes around 83,000 clones, about 90% of them detected once, and 1.5% to 2% sits in the top ten. V lost 8 bases and J lost 5; bases outside the gene matches: 7. The germline V gene has CDR1 SNHLY and CDR2 FYNNEI. This CDR3 has 15 amino acids. Autoimmune disease history or systemic immunosuppression was exclusionary. Sequencing was performed on CD4+ or CD8+ T cells sorted from blood, taken in a trial of the OX40 agonist ivuxolimab. The sequence was collected from an adult with an advanced solid tumor such as melanoma, head and neck, liver or kidney cancer. The rearrangement joins TRBV2 to TRBJ2-7; 15 bases agree with TRBD2. CDR3 amino acids: CASRPGLAGGNEQYF. CDR3 coding DNA: TGTGCCAGCCGACCCGGACTAGCGGGAGGGAACGAGCAGTACTTC.